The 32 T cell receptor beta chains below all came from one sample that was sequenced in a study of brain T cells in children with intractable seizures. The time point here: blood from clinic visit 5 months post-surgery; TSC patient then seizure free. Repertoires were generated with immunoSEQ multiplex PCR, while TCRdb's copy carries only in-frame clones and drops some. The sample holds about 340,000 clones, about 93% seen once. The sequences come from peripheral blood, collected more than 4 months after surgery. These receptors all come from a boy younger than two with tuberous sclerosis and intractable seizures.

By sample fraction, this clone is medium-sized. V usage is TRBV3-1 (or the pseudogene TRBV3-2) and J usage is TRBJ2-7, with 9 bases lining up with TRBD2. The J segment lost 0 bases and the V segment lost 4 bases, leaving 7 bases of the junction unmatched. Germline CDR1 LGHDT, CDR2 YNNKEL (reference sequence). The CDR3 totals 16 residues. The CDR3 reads CASSLPRAGGSYEQYF. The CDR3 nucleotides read TGTGCCAGCAGCCTTCCTAGAGCGGGGGGCTCCTACGAGCAGTACTTC.

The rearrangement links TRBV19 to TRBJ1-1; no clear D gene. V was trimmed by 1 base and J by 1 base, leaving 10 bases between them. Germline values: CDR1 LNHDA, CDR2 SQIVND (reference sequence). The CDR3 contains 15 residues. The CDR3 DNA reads TGTGCCAGTAGTATAGCCAGAATCACGAACACTGAAGCTTTCTTT. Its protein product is CASSIARITNTEAFF.

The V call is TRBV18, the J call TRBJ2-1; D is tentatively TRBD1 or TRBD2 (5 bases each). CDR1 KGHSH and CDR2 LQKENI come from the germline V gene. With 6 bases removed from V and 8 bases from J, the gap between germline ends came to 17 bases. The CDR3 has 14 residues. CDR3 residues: CASSKSRDVDEQFF. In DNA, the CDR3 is TGTGCCAGCTCTAAGTCCCGGGACGTCGATGAGCAGTTCTTC.

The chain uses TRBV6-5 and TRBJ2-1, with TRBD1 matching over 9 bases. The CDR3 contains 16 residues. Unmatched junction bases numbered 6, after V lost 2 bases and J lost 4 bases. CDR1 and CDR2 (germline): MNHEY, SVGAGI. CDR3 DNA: TGTGCCAGCAGTTACGGGGACAGGGTTCCGTACAATGAGCAGTTCTTC. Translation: CASSYGDRVPYNEQFF.

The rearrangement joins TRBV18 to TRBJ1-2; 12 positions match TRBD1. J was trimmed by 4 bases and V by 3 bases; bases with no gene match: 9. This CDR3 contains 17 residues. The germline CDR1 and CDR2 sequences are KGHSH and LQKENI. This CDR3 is CASSPSGTGGDLYGYTF. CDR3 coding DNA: TGTGCCAGCTCACCGAGCGGGACAGGGGGCGATCTCTATGGCTACACCTTC.

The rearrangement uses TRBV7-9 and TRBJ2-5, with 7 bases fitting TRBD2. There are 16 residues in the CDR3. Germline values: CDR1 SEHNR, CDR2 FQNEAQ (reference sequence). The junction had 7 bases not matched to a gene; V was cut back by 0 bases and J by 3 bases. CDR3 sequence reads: CASSLAGGLPKETQYF. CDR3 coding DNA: TGTGCCAGCAGCTTAGCTGGGGGACTACCCAAAGAGACCCAGTACTTC.

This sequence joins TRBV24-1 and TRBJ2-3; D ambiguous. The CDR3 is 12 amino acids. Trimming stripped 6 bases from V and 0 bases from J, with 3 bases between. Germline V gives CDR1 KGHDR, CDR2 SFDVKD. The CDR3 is CATSTSTDTQYF. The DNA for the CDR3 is TGTGCCACCAGTACTAGCACAGATACGCAGTATTTT.

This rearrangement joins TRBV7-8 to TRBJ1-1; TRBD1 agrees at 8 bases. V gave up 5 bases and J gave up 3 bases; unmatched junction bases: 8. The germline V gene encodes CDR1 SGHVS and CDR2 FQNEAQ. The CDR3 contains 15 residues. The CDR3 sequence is CASSVRQGAYTEAFF. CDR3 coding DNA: TGTGCCAGCAGCGTCCGGCAGGGGGCGTACACTGAAGCTTTCTTT.

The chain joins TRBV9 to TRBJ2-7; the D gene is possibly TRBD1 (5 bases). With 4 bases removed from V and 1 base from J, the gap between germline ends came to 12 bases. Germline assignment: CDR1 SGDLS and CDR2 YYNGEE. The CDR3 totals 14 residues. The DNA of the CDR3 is TGTGCCAGCAGCCAAACAGGTGGATCCTACGAGCAGTACTTC. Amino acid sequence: CASSQTGGSYEQYF.

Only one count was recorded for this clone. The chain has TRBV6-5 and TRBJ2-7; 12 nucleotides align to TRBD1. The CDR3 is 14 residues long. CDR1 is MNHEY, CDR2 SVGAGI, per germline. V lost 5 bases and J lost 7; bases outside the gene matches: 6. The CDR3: CASSHRDRGPEQYF. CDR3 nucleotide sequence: TGTGCCAGCAGTCACCGGGACAGGGGGCCAGAGCAGTACTTC.

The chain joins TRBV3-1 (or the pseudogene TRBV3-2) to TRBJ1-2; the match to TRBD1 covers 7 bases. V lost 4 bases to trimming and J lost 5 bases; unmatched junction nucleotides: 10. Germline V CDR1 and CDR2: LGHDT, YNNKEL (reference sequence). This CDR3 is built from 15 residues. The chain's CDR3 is CASSPGGQRSYGYTF. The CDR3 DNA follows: TGTGCCAGCAGCCCCGGGGGACAGCGAAGTTATGGCTACACCTTC.

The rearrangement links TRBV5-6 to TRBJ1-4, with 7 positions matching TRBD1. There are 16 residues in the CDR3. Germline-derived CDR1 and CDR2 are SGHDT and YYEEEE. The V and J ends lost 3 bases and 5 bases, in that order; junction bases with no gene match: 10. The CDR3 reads CASSSQGEGKNEKLFF. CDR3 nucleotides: TGTGCCAGCAGCTCCCAGGGGGAGGGAAAAAATGAAAAACTGTTTTTT.

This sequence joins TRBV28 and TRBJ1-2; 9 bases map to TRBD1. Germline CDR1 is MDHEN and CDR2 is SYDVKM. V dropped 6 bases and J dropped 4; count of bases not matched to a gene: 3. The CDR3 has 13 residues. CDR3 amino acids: CASRDRGGYGYTF. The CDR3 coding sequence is TGTGCCAGCAGGGACAGGGGAGGCTATGGCTACACCTTC.

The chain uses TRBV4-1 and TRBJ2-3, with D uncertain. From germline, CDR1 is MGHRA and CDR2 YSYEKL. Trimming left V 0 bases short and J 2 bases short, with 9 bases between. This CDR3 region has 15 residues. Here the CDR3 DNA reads TGCGCCAGCAGCCAAGATCACCGGACCACAGATACGCAGTATTTT. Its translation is CASSQDHRTTDTQYF.

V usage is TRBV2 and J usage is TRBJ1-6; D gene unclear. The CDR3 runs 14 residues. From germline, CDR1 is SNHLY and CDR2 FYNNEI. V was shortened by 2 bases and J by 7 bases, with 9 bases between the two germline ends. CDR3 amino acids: CASSEKRLNSPLHF. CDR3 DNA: TGTGCCAGCAGTGAAAAGCGCCTGAATTCACCCCTCCACTTT.

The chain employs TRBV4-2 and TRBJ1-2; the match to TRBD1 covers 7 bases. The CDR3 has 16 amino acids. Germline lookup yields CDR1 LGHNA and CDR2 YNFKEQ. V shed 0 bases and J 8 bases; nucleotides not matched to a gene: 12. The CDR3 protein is CASSQDPVTGMGGYTF. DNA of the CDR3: TGTGCCAGCAGCCAAGATCCTGTGACAGGGATGGGCGGCTACACCTTC.

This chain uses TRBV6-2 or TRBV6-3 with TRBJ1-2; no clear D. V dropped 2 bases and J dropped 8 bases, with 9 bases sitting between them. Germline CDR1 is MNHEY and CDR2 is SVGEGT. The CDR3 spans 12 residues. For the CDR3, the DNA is TGTGCCAGCAGTTACAGGACGGGGGGCTACACCTTC. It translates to CASSYRTGGYTF.

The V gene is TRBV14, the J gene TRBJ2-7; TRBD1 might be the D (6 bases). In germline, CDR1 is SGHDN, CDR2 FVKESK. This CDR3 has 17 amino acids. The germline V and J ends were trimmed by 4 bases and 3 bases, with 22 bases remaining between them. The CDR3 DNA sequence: TGTGCCAGCAGCCCAAGGTCAGGGGAAGCGGAAATCTACGAGCAGTACTTC. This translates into CASSPRSGEAEIYEQYF.

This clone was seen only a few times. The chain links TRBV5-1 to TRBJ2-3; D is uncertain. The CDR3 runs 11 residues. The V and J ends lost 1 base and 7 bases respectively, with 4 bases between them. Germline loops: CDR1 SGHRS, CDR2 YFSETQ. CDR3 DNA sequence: TGCGCCAGCAGCTTGTCGAATACGCAGTATTTT. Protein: CASSLSNTQYF.

CDR3 protein: CASSFGTGGNEQFF. CDR3 DNA: TGTGCCAGCAGTTTTGGGACAGGGGGGAATGAGCAGTTCTTC. V usage is TRBV27 and J usage is TRBJ2-1; 11 nucleotides line up with TRBD1. With 3 bases clipped from V and 7 bases from J, the junction kept 2 bases outside the gene matches. Germline V gives CDR1 MNHEY, CDR2 SMNVEV (reference sequence). This CDR3 contains 14 residues.

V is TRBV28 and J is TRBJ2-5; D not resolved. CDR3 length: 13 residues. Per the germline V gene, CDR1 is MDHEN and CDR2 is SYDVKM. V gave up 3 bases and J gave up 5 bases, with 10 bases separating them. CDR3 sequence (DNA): TGTGCCAGCAGTTTCTCAGATGCGGAGACCCAGTACTTC. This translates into CASSFSDAETQYF.

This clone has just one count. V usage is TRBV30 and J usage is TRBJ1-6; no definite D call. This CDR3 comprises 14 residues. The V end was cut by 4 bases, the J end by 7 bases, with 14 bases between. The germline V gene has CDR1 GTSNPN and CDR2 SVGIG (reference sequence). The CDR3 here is CAWNLTPANSPLHF. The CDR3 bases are TGTGCCTGGAACCTTACTCCGGCAAATTCACCCCTCCACTTT.

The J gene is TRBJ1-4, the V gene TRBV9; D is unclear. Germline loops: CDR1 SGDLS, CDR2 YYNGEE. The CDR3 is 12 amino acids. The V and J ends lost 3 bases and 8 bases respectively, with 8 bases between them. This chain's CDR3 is CASSGLEEKLFF. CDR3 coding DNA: TGTGCCAGCAGCGGGCTTGAAGAAAAACTGTTTTTT.

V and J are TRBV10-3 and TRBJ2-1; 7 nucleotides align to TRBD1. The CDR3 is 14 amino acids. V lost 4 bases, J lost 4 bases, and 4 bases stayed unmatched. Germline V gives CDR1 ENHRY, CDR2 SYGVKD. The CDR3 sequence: CAISVTGPYNEQFF. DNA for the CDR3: TGTGCCATCAGTGTGACAGGGCCTTACAATGAGCAGTTCTTC.

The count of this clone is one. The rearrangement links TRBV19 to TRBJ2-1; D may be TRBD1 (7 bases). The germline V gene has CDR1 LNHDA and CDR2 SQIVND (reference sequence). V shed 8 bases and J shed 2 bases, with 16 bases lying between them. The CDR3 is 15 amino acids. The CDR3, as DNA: TGTGCCAGTCAAGGCGGGGACAGAACCTACAATGAGCAGTTCTTC. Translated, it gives CASQGGDRTYNEQFF.

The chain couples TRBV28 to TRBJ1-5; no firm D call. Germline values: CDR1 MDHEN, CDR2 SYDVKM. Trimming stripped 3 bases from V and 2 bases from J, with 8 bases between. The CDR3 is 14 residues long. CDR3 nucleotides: TGTGCCAGCAGTTTTTCGGTGGGCAATCAGCCCCAGCATTTT. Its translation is CASSFSVGNQPQHF.

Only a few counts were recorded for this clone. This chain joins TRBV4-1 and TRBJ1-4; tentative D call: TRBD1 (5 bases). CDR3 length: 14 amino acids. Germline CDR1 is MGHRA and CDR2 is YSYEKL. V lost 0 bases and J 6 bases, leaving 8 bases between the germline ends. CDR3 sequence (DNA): TGCGCCAGCAGCCAAGAAGGGGTTCATGAAAAACTGTTTTTT. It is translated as CASSQEGVHEKLFF.

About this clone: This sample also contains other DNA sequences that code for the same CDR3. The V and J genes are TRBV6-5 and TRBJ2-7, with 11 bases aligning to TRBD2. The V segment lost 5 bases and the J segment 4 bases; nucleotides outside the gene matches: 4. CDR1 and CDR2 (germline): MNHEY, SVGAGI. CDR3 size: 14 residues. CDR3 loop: CASSRTSGPYEQYF. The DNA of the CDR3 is TGTGCCAGCAGTCGGACTAGCGGGCCTTACGAGCAGTACTTC.

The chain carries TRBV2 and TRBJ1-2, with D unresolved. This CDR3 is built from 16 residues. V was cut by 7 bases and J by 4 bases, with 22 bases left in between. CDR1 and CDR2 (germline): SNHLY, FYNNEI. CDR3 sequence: CASTPQFRSFGYGYTF. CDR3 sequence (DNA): TGTGCCAGCACGCCCCAATTTCGAAGCTTCGGCTATGGCTACACCTTC.

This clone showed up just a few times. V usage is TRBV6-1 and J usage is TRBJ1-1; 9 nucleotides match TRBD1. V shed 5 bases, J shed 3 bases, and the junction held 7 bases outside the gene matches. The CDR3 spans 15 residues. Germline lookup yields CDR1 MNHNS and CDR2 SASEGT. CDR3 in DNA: TGTGCCAGCAGTTCCCATGACAGGGGGGACACTGAAGCTTTCTTT. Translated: CASSSHDRGDTEAFF.

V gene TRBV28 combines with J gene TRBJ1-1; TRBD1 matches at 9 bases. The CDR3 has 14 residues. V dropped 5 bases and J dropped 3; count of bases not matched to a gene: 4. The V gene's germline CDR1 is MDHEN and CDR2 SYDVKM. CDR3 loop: CASSLRDRDTEAFF. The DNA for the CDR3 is TGTGCCAGCAGTCTCCGGGACAGGGACACTGAAGCTTTCTTT. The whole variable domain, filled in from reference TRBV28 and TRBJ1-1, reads DVKVTQSSRYLVKRTGEKVFLECVQDMDHENMFWYRQDPGLGLRLIYFSYDVKMKEKGDIPEGYSVSREKKERFSLILESASTNQTSMYLCASSLRDRDTEAFFGQGTRLTVV.

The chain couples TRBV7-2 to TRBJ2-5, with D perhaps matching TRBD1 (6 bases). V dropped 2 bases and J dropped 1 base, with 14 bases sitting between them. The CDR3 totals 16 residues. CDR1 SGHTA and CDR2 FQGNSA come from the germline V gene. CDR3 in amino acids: CASSLFSTGFQETQYF. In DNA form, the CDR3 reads TGTGCCAGCAGCTTATTTTCCACAGGGTTCCAAGAGACCCAGTACTTC.